The clone carrying this TCR beta chain appeared once. Antigen unknown. In the original workflow: Productive clonotypes were detectable down to 2.59 x 10-5 frequency. Produced via immunoSEQ multiplex PCR; TCRdb's table is partial and in-frame only. V and J calls and clone size are as listed in that table; D and trimming were resolved from the DNA. The top ten hold about 3.9% of the sample, which has tens of thousands of clones, roughly 76% seen once. This specimen comes from a study of STAT5B mutations in CD4+ large granular lymphocyte leukemia. General study results and limits: 8/27 top patient clones versus 2/35 control clones were TRBV06-family.

The CDR3 is 16 amino acids. The V gene lost 0 bases and the J gene lost 2 bases, with 12 bases spanning the gap. Germline V CDR1 and CDR2: SGHKS, YYEKEE (reference sequence). The sequence was collected from a human donor in good health. The specimen sequenced was CD4+ T cells from blood buffy coats. The chain carries TRBV5-5 and TRBJ2-4, with D perhaps given as TRBD1 or TRBD2 (6 bases each). The CDR3 region has the DNA TGTGCCAGCAGCTTGGCTGGAGGGGGGTCCAAAAACATTCAGTACTTC. Translation gives CASSLAGGGSKNIQYF.